Sequencing of this TCR beta chain was carried out in a study of OX40 agonist ivuxolimab in advanced cancers. At the level of the whole study: Ivuxolimab was an agonistic, fully human IgG2 monoclonal antibody directed against OX40 (CD134), a costimulatory receptor. Intravenous ivuxolimab was administered to patients every 2 weeks at six dose levels: 0.01, 0.1, 0.3, 1.5, 3 and 10 mg/kg. Among the 50 to 55 dose-escalation patients, approximately 20 had hepatocellular carcinoma, approximately 15 melanoma, 9 renal cell carcinoma and 9 head and neck cancer. A male proportion of around 83% and a mean age of approximately 60 years, ranging from 23 to 79, were recorded for the dose-escalation cohort. Prior anti-PD-1, anti-PD-L1 or anti-CTLA-4 therapy was permitted, and approximately 40% of dose-escalation patients had received checkpoint inhibitors. Partial responses occurred in three dose-escalation patients, of whom one had hepatocellular carcinoma and two had cutaneous melanoma. Peripheral TCRbeta sequencing was intended to test whether TCR sequence diversity was altered and clonal T-cell expansion was caused by ivuxolimab. The monotherapy dose-escalation portion (N ≈ 56 patients) of the phase I ivuxolimab trial is reported in the paper. The study at large found these results: Low levels of normalized T-cell clonal expansion were also seen in some nonresponding patients. At doses of 0.1 to 3.0 mg/kg, clonal expansion of both CD4+ and CD8+ T cells in blood was seen between baseline and week 6. The antigen specificity of the clonally expanded peripheral T cells was not determined. In the 0.1-3.0 mg/kg groups, partial responders had among the lowest normalized peripheral clonal expansion, particularly in CD8+ T cells. On average, CD8+ T cells showed more expanded clones than CD4+ T cells after ivuxolimab.

For sequencing of the TCRbeta CDR3 region, genomic DNA was extracted from the sorted cells. The immunoSEQ Assay was used for sequencing of TCRbeta CDR3 regions. The clones in this table, taken by TCRdb from immuneACCESS, are in-frame only. Not every clone is retained; where verified, under half of the shortfall comes from an unresolved V gene, and the cause of the rest is unknown. For this sample there are 83,000 or so clones; approximately 86% appear just once. Of the sample, approximately 2% falls within the top ten clones. The trial excluded patients who had a history of autoimmune disease or were on systemic immunosuppression. In every dose cohort, peripheral blood was drawn for TCR sequencing at baseline, cycle 4 day 1, and cycle 7 day 1. The samples were taken from a phase I, first-in-human, multicenter, open-label dose-escalation trial of ivuxolimab. Adults with locally advanced or metastatic melanoma, renal cell carcinoma, hepatocellular carcinoma or head and neck squamous cell carcinoma were enrolled in the trial. CD4+ and CD8+ T cells were sorted separately from peripheral blood before TCR sequencing.

The CDR3 goes from the cysteine to the phenylalanine over 14 residues. The CDR3 DNA has 42 bases and is translated from base 1. A distance of 13 bases separates the germline ends of V and J, which lose 4 bases and 7 bases respectively. The CDR1 and CDR2 encoded by the germline V gene (reference sequence) are LNHDA and SQIVND. As to this clone: Its specific antigen is unknown. Per-base quality was not reported, and no clone a single base away is much larger than it.

The sequence derives from an adult with an advanced solid tumor such as melanoma, head and neck, liver or kidney cancer. Recombination connected TRBV19 to TRBJ1-4, with the identity of the D gene unclear. Material: CD4+ or CD8+ T cells sorted from blood, obtained in a trial of the OX40 agonist ivuxolimab. In nucleotide form, the sequence is TGTGCCAGTAGTACCAGAACGGCGGGTGAAAAACTGTTTTTT. It translates as CASSTRTAGEKLFF.